This T cell receptor (beta chain) was documented in a study of T-cell memory formation after mild COVID-19. Whole-study results and caveats: While clones contracting from day 15 to 85 were balanced between CD4 and CD8, later expanders leaned CD4+.

This clonotype was seen a few times. Its antigen is currently unknown. Each CDR3 protein gets one entry after TCRdb re-called the 5' RACE reads with MiXCR. The table lists 150,000 or so distinct CDR3 sequences, roughly 15% of them singletons. Trimming removed 7 bases at V and 6 bases at J, with 15 bases between. Germline-derived CDR1 and CDR2 are MNHEY and SMNVEV (reference sequence). The CDR3 has 14 amino acids. The clonotype comes from an adult woman who had mild COVID-19 (a few samples of this study predate the infection). Cell type and time point are not known. V and J are TRBV27 and TRBJ2-2; no reliable D call. The sample consisted of PBMCs or a T cell subset sorted from them (not recorded which). CDR3 bases: TGTGCCAGCATAAGCCCTTCCAAGTCCGGGGAGCTGTTTTTT. This encodes CASISPSKSGELFF.